This note documents a single T cell receptor (beta chain) sequence. This specimen comes from a study of cytomegalovirus exposure and HLA in healthy donors. PCR used 60 Vbeta primers and 13 Jbeta primers. Sequencing was performed with immunoSEQ multiplex PCR; in TCRdb, only in-frame clones are kept and a portion is missing. This sample yields fewer than 200,000 clones, of which about three quarters are seen a single time; approximately 2.4% belongs to the top ten. This TCR was sampled from a woman in her 40s in good health and CMV-seropositive. Sequenced: PBMCs.

CDR3 in amino acids: CAWSQGRTFTVNSPLHF. The CDR3 region has the DNA TGTGCCTGGAGTCAGGGTCGTACATTCACCGTAAATTCACCCCTCCACTTT. This chain connects TRBV30 to TRBJ1-6; weak D call: TRBD1 (5 bases). CDR3 length: 17 residues. V lost 2 bases and J 7 bases, leaving 21 bases between the germline ends. The germline V gene encodes CDR1 GTSNPN and CDR2 SVGIG (reference sequence).